One sample yielded the 20 T cell receptor beta chains listed below, sequenced in a study of blood T cells in healthy people across ages. Primers used in a second PCR of roughly 6 to 12 cycles were a sample-barcoded 5' primer and a J-beta primer mix. TCRdb itself ran the 5' RACE reads through MiXCR, one entry per CDR3 protein. The table includes about 1.6 million distinct CDR3 sequences, about 35% detected once. Sequencing input: blood. These receptors were collected from a woman aged 30 to 39 in good health.

The sample holds a few counts of this clonotype. The chain has TRBV5-1 and TRBJ2-1, with 8 bases identical to TRBD2. The CDR3 has 16 amino acids. V was clipped by 7 bases and J by 0 bases; unmatched bases: 9. Germline CDR1 and CDR2: SGHRS and YFSETQ. In nucleotides, the CDR3 is TGCGCCAGCCAAAAGCGGGGGTCTTCCTCCTACAATGAGCAGTTCTTC. Amino acid sequence: CASQKRGSSSYNEQFF.

A single count supports this clonotype. CDR3 loop: CSAGTGTSFYEQYF. The DNA of the CDR3 is TGCAGTGCTGGAACCGGGACTAGTTTCTACGAGCAGTACTTC. This sequence joins TRBV20-1 and TRBJ2-4; TRBD2 matches 8 bases. The last part of the DNA fits TRBJ2-7 better; the J call may be wrong. CDR3 length equals 14 residues. Germline CDR1 is DFQATT and CDR2 is SNEGSKA (reference sequence).

This clonotype was recorded many times. The chain has TRBV6-5 and TRBJ2-1; D gene ambiguous. With 6 bases removed from V and 4 bases from J, the gap between germline ends came to 13 bases. This CDR3 contains 14 residues. The germline CDR1 and CDR2 sequences are MNHEY and SVGAGI. CDR3 protein: CASRPDWGYNEQFF. The CDR3 region has the DNA TGTGCCAGCAGGCCCGACTGGGGATACAATGAGCAGTTCTTC.

The gene calls are TRBV20-1 and TRBJ2-7; 7 positions agree with TRBD2. V was pared by 6 bases and J by 0 bases, with 20 bases of the junction left unmatched. The CDR3 has 18 amino acids. Germline V gene lookup returns CDR1 DFQATT and CDR2 SNEGSKA (reference sequence). DNA for the CDR3: TGCAGTGCCAGAAGGGGAATCGGGAGGACCTTGACCTCCTACGAGCAGTACTTC. It encodes CSARRGIGRTLTSYEQYF.

V gene TRBV6-5 combines with J gene TRBJ2-3, with D perhaps matching TRBD1 (5 bases). In germline, CDR1 is MNHEY, CDR2 SVGAGI. Trimming removed 6 bases at V and 7 bases at J, with 14 bases between. This CDR3 has 13 residues. The DNA of the CDR3 is TGTGCCAGCAGCCCATCATGGGGCTATACGCAGTATTTT. It is translated as CASSPSWGYTQYF.

This clonotype was counted ten times or more. The chain joins TRBV7-3 to TRBJ2-3; a weak D match, TRBD2 (6 bases). CDR3 length equals 13 residues. The V end lost 7 bases, the J end lost 10 bases, and 18 bases lay between the germline ends. CDR1 is SGHTA and CDR2 is FQGTGA in the germline V gene. CDR3 loop: CASTLTRGDPQYF. DNA for the CDR3: TGTGCCAGCACCCTGACACGCGGGGATCCGCAGTATTTT.

To note about this clonotype: A read error may be the cause here, since a much bigger clone is one base away. The chain carries TRBV12-3 or TRBV12-4 and TRBJ2-7, with a tentative D call TRBD2 (6 bases). The length of the CDR3 is 12 residues. The CDR3 DNA follows: TGTGTCAGCAGTTTGGGAGGTTTCGAGCAGTACTTC. This sequence encodes CVSSLGGFEQYF.

This clonotype appeared a few times. The chain employs TRBV4-1 and TRBJ1-4; 9 bases are a match to TRBD1. The trim removed 3 bases at V and 8 bases at J, leaving 7 bases unmatched. The CDR3 has 15 amino acids. Per the germline V gene, CDR1 is MGHRA and CDR2 is YSYEKL. Here the CDR3 DNA reads TGCGCCAGCAGCCATCACCGGGACAGGGTGGAAAAACTGTTTTTT. Encoded protein: CASSHHRDRVEKLFF.

This clonotype has only a few counts. The chain recombines TRBV2 with TRBJ1-2; no definite D call. V was clipped by 9 bases and J by 4 bases, with 12 bases between them. The CDR3 length is 12 residues. In germline, CDR1 is SNHLY, CDR2 FYNNEI. CDR3 protein: CASLERIYGYTF. The CDR3 DNA reads TGTGCCAGTCTGGAGAGAATCTATGGCTACACCTTC.

This clonotype appeared a few times. The CDR3 loop is CASRDPSGAGEKLFF. The CDR3 nucleotides read TGTGCCAGCAGGGACCCATCGGGGGCAGGGGAAAAACTGTTTTTT. V usage is TRBV2 and J usage is TRBJ1-4, with D maybe TRBD1 (6 bases). The V gene lost 6 bases and the J gene lost 8 bases, with 19 bases spanning the gap. Germline assignment: CDR1 SNHLY and CDR2 FYNNEI. This CDR3 has 15 residues.

This chain joins TRBV14 and TRBJ2-2; weak D call: TRBD2 (5 bases). CDR1 is SGHDN and CDR2 is FVKESK in the germline V gene. V lost 1 base and J lost 4, with 13 bases in between. The CDR3 is made up of 16 amino acids. In DNA form, the CDR3 reads TGTGCCAGCAGCCAAGGCAGGCCCACTAGCACCGGGGAGCTGTTTTTT. This sequence encodes CASSQGRPTSTGELFF.

The chain couples TRBV5-1 to TRBJ2-6; D is undetermined. The germline V and J ends were trimmed by 4 bases and 5 bases, with 13 bases remaining between them. CDR1 and CDR2 from the germline V gene are SGHRS and YFSETQ. The CDR3 consists of 15 residues. The CDR3 DNA reads TGCGCCAGCAGCCCGTCGACTCCCAGGGCCAACGTCCTGACTTTC. It codes for CASSPSTPRANVLTF.

This clonotype occurred a few times. The V call is TRBV7-9, the J call TRBJ1-2; tentatively, D is TRBD1 (6 bases). V shed 5 bases and J shed 8 bases, with 15 bases lying between them. The CDR3 is 13 residues long. Germline assignment: CDR1 SEHNR and CDR2 FQNEAQ (reference sequence). Written as DNA, the CDR3 is TGTGCCAGCAGCCCGGAGGGGGTGACGGGCTACACCTTC. Its translation is CASSPEGVTGYTF. The full variable domain, with the rest looked up from reference TRBV7-9 and TRBJ1-2, is DTGVSQNPRHKITKRGQNVTFRCDPISEHNRLYWYRQTLGQGPEFLTYFQNEAQLEKSRLLSDRFSAERPKGSFSTLEIQRTEQGDSAMYLCASSPEGVTGYTFGSGTRLTVV.

This clonotype turned up a few times. J is TRBJ2-1 and V is TRBV7-2, with 7 nucleotides matching TRBD2. The CDR3 runs to 16 residues. Germline V gene data show CDR1 as SGHTA and CDR2 as FQGNSA. V lost 5 bases and J lost 5; bases outside the gene matches: 12. The CDR3 is CASSPGTTRGNNEQFF. The CDR3 nucleotides are TGTGCCAGCAGCCCGGGGACTACCCGAGGGAACAATGAGCAGTTCTTC.

The chain employs TRBV29-1 and TRBJ2-4; D gene uncertain. CDR3 length: 15 amino acids. Trimming pared 6 bases from V and 0 bases from J, leaving 15 bases between. The V gene's germline CDR1 is SQVTM and CDR2 ANQGSEA. CDR3 nucleotides: TGCAGCGTGGGTGGTCCAGATTTAGCCAAAAACATTCAGTACTTC. As protein: CSVGGPDLAKNIQYF.

This clonotype was seen only a few times. The chain has TRBV27 and TRBJ1-1; the D gene is possibly TRBD1 (6 bases). The germline V gene encodes CDR1 MNHEY and CDR2 SMNVEV (reference sequence). The germline V and J ends were trimmed by 5 bases and 4 bases, with 14 bases remaining between them. The CDR3 has 14 residues. CDR3 residues: CASSTTKGGTEAFF. As DNA, the CDR3 is TGTGCCAGCAGTACTACAAAAGGGGGCACTGAAGCTTTCTTT.

This clonotype has just a few counts. The gene calls are TRBV4-1 and TRBJ2-2; D is ambiguous. From germline, CDR1 is MGHRA and CDR2 YSYEKL. Trimming took off 1 base at V and 5 bases at J, with 8 bases between the two ends. CDR3 length: 14 residues. The CDR3 here is CASSQARGTGELFF. Here the CDR3 DNA reads TGCGCCAGCAGCCAAGCGCGCGGAACCGGGGAGCTGTTTTTT.

This clonotype was recorded a few times. This sequence joins TRBV6-1 and TRBJ2-3; possible D gene TRBD1, 5 bases. CDR3 length: 16 residues. V gave up 7 bases and J gave up 4 bases, with 21 bases separating them. The germline CDR1 and CDR2 sequences are MNHNS and SASEGT. The CDR3 region is CASTPSVGQGPDTQYF. The DNA of the CDR3 is TGTGCCAGCACTCCATCGGTCGGTCAGGGCCCAGATACGCAGTATTTT.

V gene TRBV29-1 combines with J gene TRBJ2-1; 10 bases are shared with TRBD1. The V segment lost 0 bases and the J segment 0 bases; nucleotides outside the gene matches: 2. In germline, CDR1 is SQVTM, CDR2 ANQGSEA. This CDR3 comprises 16 residues. The CDR3 DNA follows: TGCAGCGTTGAAGATTGGACAGGGGGCTCCTACAATGAGCAGTTCTTC. It encodes CSVEDWTGGSYNEQFF.

This chain uses TRBV4-2 with TRBJ2-5; TRBD2 matches at 9 bases. J gave up 2 bases and V 1 base, and 5 bases lay outside the gene matches. From germline, CDR1 is LGHNA and CDR2 YNFKEQ. This CDR3 region has 16 residues. The CDR3 is CASSQGQAGGQETQYF. The CDR3 DNA reads as TGTGCCAGCAGCCAAGGCCAAGCGGGGGGTCAAGAGACCCAGTACTTC.